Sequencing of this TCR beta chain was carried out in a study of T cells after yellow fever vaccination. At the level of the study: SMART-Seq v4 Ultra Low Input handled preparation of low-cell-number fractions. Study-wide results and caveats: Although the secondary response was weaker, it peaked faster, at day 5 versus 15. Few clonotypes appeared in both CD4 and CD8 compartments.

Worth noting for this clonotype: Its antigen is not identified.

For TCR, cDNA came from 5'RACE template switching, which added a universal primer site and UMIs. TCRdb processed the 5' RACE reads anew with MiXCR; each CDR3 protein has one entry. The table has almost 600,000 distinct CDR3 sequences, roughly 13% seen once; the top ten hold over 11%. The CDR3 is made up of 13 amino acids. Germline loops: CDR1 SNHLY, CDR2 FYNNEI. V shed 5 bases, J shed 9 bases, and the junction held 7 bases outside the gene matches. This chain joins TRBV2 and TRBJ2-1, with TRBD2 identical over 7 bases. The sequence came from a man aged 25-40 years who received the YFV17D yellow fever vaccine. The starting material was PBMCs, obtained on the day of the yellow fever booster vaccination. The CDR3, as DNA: TGTGCCAGCAGTCTGACTAGCTCTGCTGAGCAGTTCTTC. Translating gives CASSLTSSAEQFF.